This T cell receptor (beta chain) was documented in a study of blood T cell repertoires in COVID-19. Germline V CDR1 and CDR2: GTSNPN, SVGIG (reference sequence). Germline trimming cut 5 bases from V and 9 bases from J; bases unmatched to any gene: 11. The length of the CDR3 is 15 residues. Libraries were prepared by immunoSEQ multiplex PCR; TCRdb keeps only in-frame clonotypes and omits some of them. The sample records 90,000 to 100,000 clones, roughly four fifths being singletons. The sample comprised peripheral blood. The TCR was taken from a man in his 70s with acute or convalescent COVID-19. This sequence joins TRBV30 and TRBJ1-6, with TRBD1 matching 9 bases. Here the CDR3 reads CAWGWTGVIPSPLHF. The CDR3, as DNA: TGTGCCTGGGGTTGGACAGGGGTAATTCCTTCACCCCTCCACTTT.